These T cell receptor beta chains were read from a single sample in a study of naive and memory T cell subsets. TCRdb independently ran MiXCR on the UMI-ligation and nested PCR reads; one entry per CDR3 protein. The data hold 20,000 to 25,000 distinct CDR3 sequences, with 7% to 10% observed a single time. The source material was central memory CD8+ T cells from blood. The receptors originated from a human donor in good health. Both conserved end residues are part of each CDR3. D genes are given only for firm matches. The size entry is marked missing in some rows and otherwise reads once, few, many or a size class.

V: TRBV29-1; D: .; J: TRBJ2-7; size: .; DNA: TGCAGCGGTCGGGACTCTTTGAATCGGGAGCAGTACTTC; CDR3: CSGRDSLNREQYF
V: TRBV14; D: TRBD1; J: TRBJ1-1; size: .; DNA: TGTGCCAGGGGACAGCTGAACACTGAAGCTTTCTTT; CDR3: CARGQLNTEAFF
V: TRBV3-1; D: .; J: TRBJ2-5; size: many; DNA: TGTGCCAGCAGCCAAGATCTCTGGGGAATGGAGACCCAGTACTTC; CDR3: CASSQDLWGMETQYF
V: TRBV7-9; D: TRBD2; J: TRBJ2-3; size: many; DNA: TGTGCCAGCAGCCCACCGGGAGGTGGGGTCGCAGATACGCAGTATTTT; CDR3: CASSPPGGGVADTQYF
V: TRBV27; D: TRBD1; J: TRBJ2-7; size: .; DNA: TGTGCCAGCTACGGGACAGGGACCTACGAGCAGTACTTC; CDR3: CASYGTGTYEQYF
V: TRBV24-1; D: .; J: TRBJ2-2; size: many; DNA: TGTGCCACCAGTCCAGGGAACACCGGGGAGCTGTTTTTT; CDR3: CATSPGNTGELFF
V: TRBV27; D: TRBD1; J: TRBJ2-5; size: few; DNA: TGTGCCAGCAGTCCATCGGACAGGTTCGGAGAAGAGACCCAGTACTTC; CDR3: CASSPSDRFGEETQYF
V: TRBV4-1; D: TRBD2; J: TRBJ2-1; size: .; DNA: TGCGCCAGCAGCTCGGTAGCGGGAGGGCCAGATGAGCAGTTCTTC; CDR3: CASSSVAGGPDEQFF
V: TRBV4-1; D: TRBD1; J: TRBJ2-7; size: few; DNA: TGCGCCAGCAGCCAAACACAGGGGTACGAGCAGTACTTC; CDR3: CASSQTQGYEQYF
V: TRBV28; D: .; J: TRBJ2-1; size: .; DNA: TGTGCCAGCAGTTCCATCATATACAATGAGCAGTTCTTC; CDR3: CASSSIIYNEQFF
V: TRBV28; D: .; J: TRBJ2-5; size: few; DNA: TGTGCCAGCAGTGTCCTACCTCACCAGACCCAGTACTTC; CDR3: CASSVLPHQTQYF
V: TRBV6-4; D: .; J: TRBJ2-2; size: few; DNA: TGTGCCAGCAGTGACAGGGGCACCGGGGAGCTGTTTTTT; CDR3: CASSDRGTGELFF
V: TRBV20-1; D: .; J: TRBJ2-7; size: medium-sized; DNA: TGCAGTGGACTAGAGGGCTACGAGCAGTACTTC; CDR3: CSGLEGYEQYF
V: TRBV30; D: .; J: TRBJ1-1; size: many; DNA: TGTGCCTTGGTGGGCCCTGAAGCTTTCTTT; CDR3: CALVGPEAFF
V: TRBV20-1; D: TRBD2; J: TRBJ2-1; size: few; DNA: TGCAGTGCTAGGATAGGCGGGAGGGCCTACAATGAGCAGTTCTTC; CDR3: CSARIGGRAYNEQFF
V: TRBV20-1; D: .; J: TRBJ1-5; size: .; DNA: TGCAGTGTCCAGCTTGGGGAGGGGGGCAATCAGCCCCAGCATTTT; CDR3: CSVQLGEGGNQPQHF
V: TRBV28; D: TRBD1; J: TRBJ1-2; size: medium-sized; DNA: TGTGCCAGCAGTCCTACAGGGGACTATGGCTACACCTTC; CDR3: CASSPTGDYGYTF
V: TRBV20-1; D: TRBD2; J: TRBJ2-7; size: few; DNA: TGCAGTGCTTCGGGACTACCCACCTACGAGCAGTACTTC; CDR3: CSASGLPTYEQYF
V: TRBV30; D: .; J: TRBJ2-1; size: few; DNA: TGTGCCTGGAGTGTAGAATCTGCCCAAAAGCAGTTCTTC; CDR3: CAWSVESAQKQFF
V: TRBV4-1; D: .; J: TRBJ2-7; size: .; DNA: TGCGCCAGCAGCCAAGAGGTTGCGGAGAGCTCCTACGAGCAGTACTTC; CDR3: CASSQEVAESSYEQYF
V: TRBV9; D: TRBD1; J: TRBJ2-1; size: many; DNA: TGTGCCAGCAGCGGCGGGCAGGGGGTGACTGAGCAGTTCTTC; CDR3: CASSGGQGVTEQFF
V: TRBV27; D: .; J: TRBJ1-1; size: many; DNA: TGTGCCAGCAGTTTAGATGTGGGCACTGAAGCTTTCTTT; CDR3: CASSLDVGTEAFF
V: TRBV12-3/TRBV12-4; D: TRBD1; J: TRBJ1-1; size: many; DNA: TGTGCCAGCATTGTAACCGGGACAGCGAACACTGAAGCTTTCTTT; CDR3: CASIVTGTANTEAFF
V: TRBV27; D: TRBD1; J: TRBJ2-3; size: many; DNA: TGTGCCAGCAGAGACACAGGGGCAGATACGCAGTATTTT; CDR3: CASRDTGADTQYF
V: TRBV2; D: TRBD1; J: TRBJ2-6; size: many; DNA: TGTGCCAGCAGTGAGGCCGGGACAGGAAACGTTGACTCTGGGGCCAACGTCCTGACTTTC; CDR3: CASSEAGTGNVDSGANVLTF
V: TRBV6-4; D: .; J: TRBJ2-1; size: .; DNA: TGTGCCAGCAGTGACCCTGGGGGGTACAATCAGCAGTTCTTC; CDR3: CASSDPGGYNQQFF